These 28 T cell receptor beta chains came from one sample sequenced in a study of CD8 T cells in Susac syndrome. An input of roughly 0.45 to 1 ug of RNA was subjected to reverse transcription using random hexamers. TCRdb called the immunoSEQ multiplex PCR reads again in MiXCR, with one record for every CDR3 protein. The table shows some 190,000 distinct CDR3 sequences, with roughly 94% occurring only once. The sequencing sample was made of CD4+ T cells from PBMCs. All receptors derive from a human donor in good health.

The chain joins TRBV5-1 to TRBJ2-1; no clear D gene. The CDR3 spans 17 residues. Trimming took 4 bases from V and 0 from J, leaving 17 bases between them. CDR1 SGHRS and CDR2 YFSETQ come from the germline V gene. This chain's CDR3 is CASSHYGFQSSYNEQFF. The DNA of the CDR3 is TGCGCCAGCAGCCACTATGGGTTCCAAAGCTCCTACAATGAGCAGTTCTTC.

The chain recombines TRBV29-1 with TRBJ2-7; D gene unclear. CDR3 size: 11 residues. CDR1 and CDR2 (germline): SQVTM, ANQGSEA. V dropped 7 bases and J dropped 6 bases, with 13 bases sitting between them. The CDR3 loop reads CSGGRTGEQYF. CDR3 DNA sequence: TGCAGCGGAGGTAGAACGGGCGAGCAGTACTTC.

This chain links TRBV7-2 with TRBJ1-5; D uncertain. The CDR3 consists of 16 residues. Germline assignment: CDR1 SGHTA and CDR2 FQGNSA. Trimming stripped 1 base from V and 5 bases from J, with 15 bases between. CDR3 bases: TGTGCCAGCAGCTTAGTTCCGTGGCAGAGCTATCAGCCCCAGCATTTT. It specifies CASSLVPWQSYQPQHF. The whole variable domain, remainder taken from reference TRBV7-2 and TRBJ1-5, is GAGVSQSPSNKVTEKGKDVELRCDPISGHTALYWYRQSLGQGLEFLIYFQGNSAPDKSGLPSDRFSAERTGGSVSTLTIQRTQQEDSAVYLCASSLVPWQSYQPQHFGDGTRLSIL.

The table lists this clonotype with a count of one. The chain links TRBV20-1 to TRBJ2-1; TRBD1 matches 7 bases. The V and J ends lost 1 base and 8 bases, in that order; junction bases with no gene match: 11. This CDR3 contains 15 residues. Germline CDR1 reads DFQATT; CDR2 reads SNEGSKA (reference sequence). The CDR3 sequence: CSARGNRGLVYEQFF. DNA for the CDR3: TGCAGTGCTAGAGGGAACAGGGGATTAGTCTATGAGCAGTTCTTC.

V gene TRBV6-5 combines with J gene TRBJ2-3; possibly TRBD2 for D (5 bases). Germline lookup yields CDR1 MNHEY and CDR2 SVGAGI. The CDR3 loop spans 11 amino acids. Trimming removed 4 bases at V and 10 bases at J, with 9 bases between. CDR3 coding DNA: TGTGCCAGCAGTTCGGGAATCTCGCAGTATTTT. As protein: CASSSGISQYF.

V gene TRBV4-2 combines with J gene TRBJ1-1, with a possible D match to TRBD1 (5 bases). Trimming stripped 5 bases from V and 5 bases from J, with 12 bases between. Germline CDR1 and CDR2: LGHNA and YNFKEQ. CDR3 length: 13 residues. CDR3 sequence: CASSVREATEAFF. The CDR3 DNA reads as TGTGCCAGCAGCGTCAGGGAGGCGACTGAAGCTTTCTTT.

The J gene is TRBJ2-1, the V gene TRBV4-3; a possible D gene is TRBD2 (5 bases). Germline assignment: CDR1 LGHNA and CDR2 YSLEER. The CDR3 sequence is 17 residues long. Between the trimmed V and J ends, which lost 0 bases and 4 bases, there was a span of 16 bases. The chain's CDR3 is CASSQDFSLGGYNEQFF. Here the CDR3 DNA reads TGCGCCAGCAGCCAAGATTTCAGCCTAGGAGGTTACAATGAGCAGTTCTTC.

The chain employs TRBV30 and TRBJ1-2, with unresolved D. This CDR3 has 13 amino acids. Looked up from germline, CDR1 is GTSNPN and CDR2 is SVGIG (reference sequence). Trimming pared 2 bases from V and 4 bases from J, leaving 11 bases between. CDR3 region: CAWSPGSSYGYTF. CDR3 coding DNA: TGTGCCTGGAGTCCGGGGTCGAGCTATGGCTACACCTTC.

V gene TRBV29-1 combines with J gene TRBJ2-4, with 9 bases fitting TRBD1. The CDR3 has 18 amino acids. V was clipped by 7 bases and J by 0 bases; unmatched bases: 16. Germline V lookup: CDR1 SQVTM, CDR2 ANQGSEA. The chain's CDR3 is CSALRGTGIPLAKNIQYF. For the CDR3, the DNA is TGCAGCGCCTTAAGGGGGACAGGGATACCCTTAGCCAAAAACATTCAGTACTTC.

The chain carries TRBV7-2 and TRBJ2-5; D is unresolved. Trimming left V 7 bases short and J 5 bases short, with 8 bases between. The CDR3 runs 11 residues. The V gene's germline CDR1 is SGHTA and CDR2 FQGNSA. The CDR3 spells CASTLAETQYF. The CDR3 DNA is TGTGCCAGCACCCTTGCGGAGACCCAGTACTTC.

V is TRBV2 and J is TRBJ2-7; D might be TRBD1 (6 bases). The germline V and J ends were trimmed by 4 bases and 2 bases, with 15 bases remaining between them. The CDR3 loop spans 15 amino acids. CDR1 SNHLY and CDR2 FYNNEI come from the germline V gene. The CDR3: CASSGYWGPTYEQYF. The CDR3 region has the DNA TGTGCCAGCAGTGGATACTGGGGGCCCACCTACGAGCAGTACTTC. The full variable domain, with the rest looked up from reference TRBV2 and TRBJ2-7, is EPEVTQTPSHQVTQMGQEVILRCVPISNHLYFYWYRQILGQKVEFLVSFYNNEISEKSEIFDDQFSVERPDGSNFTLKIRSTKLEDSAMYFCASSGYWGPTYEQYFGPGTRLTVT.

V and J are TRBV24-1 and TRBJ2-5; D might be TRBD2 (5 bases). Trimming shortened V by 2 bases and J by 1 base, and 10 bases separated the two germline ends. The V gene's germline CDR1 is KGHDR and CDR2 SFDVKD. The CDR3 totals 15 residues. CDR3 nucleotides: TGTGCCACCAGTGATTCCCGTCGGGGCCAAGAGACCCAGTACTTC. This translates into CATSDSRRGQETQYF.

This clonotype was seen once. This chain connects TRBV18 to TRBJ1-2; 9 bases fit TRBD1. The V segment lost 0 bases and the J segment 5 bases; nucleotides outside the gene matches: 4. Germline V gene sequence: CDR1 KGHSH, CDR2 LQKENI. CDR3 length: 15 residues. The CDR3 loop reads CASSPPLTGGYGYTF. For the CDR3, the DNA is TGTGCCAGCTCACCACCGTTGACAGGGGGTTATGGCTACACCTTC.

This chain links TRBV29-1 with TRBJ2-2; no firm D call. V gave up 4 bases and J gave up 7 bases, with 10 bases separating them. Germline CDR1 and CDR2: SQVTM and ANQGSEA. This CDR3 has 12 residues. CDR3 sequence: CSVGRAGGELFF. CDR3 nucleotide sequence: TGCAGCGTTGGACGTGCAGGCGGGGAGCTGTTTTTT.

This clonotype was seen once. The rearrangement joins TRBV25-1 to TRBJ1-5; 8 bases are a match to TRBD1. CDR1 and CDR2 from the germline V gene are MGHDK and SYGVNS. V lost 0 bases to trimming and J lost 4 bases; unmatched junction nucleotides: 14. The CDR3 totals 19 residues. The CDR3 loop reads CASSEYRQGTDLRNQPQHF. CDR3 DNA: TGTGCCAGCAGTGAATATAGACAGGGGACTGATCTAAGGAATCAGCCCCAGCATTTT.

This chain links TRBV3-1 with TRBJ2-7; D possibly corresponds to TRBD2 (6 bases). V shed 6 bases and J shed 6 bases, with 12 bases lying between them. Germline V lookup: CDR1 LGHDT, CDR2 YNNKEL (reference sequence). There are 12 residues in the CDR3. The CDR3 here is CASSPTSGEQYF. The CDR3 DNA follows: TGTGCCAGCAGTCCGACTAGTGGCGAGCAGTACTTC.

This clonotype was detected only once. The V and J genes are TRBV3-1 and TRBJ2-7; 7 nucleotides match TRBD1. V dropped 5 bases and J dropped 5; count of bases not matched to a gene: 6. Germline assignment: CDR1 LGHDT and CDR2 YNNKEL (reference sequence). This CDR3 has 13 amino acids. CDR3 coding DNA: TGTGCCAGCAGCTCCGACAGGGTCCACGAGCAGTACTTC. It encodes CASSSDRVHEQYF.

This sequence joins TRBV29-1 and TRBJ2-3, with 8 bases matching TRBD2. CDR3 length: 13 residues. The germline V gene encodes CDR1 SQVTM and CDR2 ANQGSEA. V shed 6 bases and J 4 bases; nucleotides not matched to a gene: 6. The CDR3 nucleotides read TGCAGCGTGAGCGGAGCGGGAGCAGATACGCAGTATTTT. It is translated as CSVSGAGADTQYF.

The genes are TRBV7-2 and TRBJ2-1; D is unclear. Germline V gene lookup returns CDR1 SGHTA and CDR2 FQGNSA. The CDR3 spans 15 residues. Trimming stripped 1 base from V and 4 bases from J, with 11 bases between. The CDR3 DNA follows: TGTGCCAGCAGCTTAGGGGCCGCGGCATACAATGAGCAGTTCTTC. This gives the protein CASSLGAAAYNEQFF.

The DNA for the CDR3 is TGTGCCTGGAGTCGCAACCCCCCAGGGGCTAACTATGGCTACACCTTC. Translated, it gives CAWSRNPPGANYGYTF. V usage is TRBV30 and J usage is TRBJ1-2, with D possibly matching TRBD1 (6 bases). CDR3 length: 16 amino acids. V lost 2 bases to trimming and J lost 0 bases, with 16 bases between them. Germline lookup yields CDR1 GTSNPN and CDR2 SVGIG (reference sequence).

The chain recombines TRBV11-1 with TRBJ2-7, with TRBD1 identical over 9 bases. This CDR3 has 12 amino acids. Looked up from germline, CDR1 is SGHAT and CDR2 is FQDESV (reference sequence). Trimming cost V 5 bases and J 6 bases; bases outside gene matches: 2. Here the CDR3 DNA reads TGTGCCAGCAGCCCGGACAGGGGCGAGCAGTACTTC. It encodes CASSPDRGEQYF.

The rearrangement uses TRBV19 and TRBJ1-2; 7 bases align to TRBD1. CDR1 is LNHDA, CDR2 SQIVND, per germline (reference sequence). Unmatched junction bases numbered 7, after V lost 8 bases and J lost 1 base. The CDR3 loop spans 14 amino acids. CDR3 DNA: TGTGCCAGTCGTTCGCAGGGGGATAACTATGGCTACACCTTC. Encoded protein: CASRSQGDNYGYTF.

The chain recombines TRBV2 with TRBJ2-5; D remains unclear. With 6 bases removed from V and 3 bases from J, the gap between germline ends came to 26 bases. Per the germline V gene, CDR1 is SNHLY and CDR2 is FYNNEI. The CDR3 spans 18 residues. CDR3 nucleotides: TGTGCCAGCAGGGATCTAAGAAGACACGATTTTTATAAAGAGACCCAGTACTTC. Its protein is CASRDLRRHDFYKETQYF.

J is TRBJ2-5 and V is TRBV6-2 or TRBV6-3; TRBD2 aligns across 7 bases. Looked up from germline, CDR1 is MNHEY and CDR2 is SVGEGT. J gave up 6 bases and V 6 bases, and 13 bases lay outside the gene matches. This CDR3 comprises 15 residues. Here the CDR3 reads CASSLTGLDEKTQYF. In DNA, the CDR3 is TGTGCCAGCAGCCTCACAGGACTAGACGAAAAGACCCAGTACTTC.

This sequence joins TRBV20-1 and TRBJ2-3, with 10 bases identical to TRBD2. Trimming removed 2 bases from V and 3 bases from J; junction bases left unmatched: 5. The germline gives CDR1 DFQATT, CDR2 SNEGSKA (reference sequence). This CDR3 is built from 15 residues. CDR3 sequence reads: CSARPSGRGTDTQYF. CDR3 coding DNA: TGCAGTGCTAGACCTAGCGGGAGAGGGACAGATACGCAGTATTTT.

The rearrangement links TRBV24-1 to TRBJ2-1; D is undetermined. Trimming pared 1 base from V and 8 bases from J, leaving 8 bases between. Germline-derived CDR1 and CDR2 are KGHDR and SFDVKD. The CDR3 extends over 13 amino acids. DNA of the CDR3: TGTGCCACCAGTGATTTCCCGGACGATGAGCAGTTCTTC. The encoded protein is CATSDFPDDEQFF.

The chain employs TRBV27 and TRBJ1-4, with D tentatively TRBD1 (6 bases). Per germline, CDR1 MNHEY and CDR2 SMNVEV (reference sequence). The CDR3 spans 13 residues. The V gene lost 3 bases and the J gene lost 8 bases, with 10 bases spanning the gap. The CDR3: CASSLNREEKLFF. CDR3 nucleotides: TGTGCCAGCAGTTTGAACAGGGAAGAAAAACTGTTTTTT.

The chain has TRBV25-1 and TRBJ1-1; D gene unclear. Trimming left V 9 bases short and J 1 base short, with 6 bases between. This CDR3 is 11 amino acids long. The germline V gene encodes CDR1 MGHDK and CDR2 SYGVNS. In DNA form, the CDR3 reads TGTGCCAGTGGCGGGAACACTGAAGCTTTCTTT. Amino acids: CASGGNTEAFF. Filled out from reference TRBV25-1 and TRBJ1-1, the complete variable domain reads EADIYQTPRYLVIGTGKKITLECSQTMGHDKMYWYQQDPGMELHLIHYSYGVNSTEKGDLSSESTVSRIRTEHFPLTLESARPSHTSQYLCASGGNTEAFFGQGTRLTVV.